This section outlines one T cell receptor beta chain sequence together with its context. Its antigen is still unknown. These data originate in a study of T-cell memory formation after mild COVID-19. Trimming removed 11 bases from V and 5 bases from J; junction bases left unmatched: 6. CDR3 size: 13 residues. Study results and limitations: Researchers could not confirm that second-wave clones peaking on day 37 targeted SARS-CoV-2.

TCRdb redid the calling of the 5' RACE reads with MiXCR, one entry per CDR3 protein. This sample yields 190,000 or so distinct CDR3 sequences, of which over 20% are seen a single time; under 30% belongs to the top ten. The sequencing sample was made of PBMCs or a T cell subset sorted from them (not recorded which). The sequence derives from an adult woman who had mild COVID-19 (a few samples of this study predate the infection). Cell type and time point are not known. The chain joins TRBV12-3 or TRBV12-4 to TRBJ2-1, with 10 bases identical to TRBD2. CDR3 sequence (DNA): TGTGCCCTGGGCCTAGCGGGAGACAATGAGCAGTTCTTC. Its translation is CALGLAGDNEQFF.